The 16 T cell receptor beta chains reported below all come from one sample, sequenced in a study of OX40 agonist ivuxolimab in advanced cancers. TCRdb keeps only in-frame clones here, not all; method: immunoSEQ multiplex PCR. The table lists approximately 79,000 clones, approximately 95% of them singletons. Specimen: CD4+ or CD8+ T cells sorted from blood, collected in a trial of the OX40 agonist ivuxolimab. The receptors come from an adult with an advanced solid tumor such as melanoma, head and neck, liver or kidney cancer.

J is TRBJ2-1 and V is TRBV19, with a weak D call TRBD2 (6 bases). Per the germline V gene, CDR1 is LNHDA and CDR2 is SQIVND (reference sequence). With 1 base removed from V and 5 bases from J, the gap between germline ends came to 9 bases. The CDR3 runs 14 residues. CDR3 loop: CASSIASGDNEQFF. The DNA for the CDR3 is TGTGCCAGTAGTATAGCTTCGGGGGACAATGAGCAGTTCTTC.

The chain combines TRBV19 with TRBJ2-1; 9 bases map to TRBD2. CDR3 size: 16 residues. Per the germline V gene, CDR1 is LNHDA and CDR2 is SQIVND (reference sequence). Trimming took 4 bases from V and 8 from J; bases not matched to a gene: 12. The CDR3 coding sequence is TGTGCCAGTAGTACCCCCAGGGCTAGCGGGGCAGATGAGCAGTTCTTC. Protein: CASSTPRASGADEQFF.

The chain combines TRBV25-1 with TRBJ2-7; 10 bases are a match to TRBD1. CDR1 is MGHDK, CDR2 SYGVNS, per germline. After removal of 6 bases from V and 3 bases from J, the junction contained 5 bases not matched to a gene. The CDR3 loop spans 14 amino acids. This chain's CDR3 is CASRTGTGVYEQYF. CDR3 sequence (DNA): TGTGCCAGCAGGACCGGGACAGGGGTCTACGAGCAGTACTTC.

The chain combines TRBV7-9 with TRBJ2-1; D is ambiguous. Trimming took off 5 bases at V and 12 bases at J, with 11 bases between the two ends. The CDR3 is 11 residues long. Germline CDR1 SEHNR, CDR2 FQNEAQ (reference sequence). The CDR3: CASSLGPLQFF. CDR3 nucleotide sequence: TGTGCCAGCAGCCTAGGACCGTTGCAGTTCTTC.

Only one count was recorded for this clone. The rearrangement links TRBV19 to TRBJ2-7, with TRBD1 matching over 10 bases. J gave up 2 bases and V 3 bases, and 4 bases lay outside the gene matches. The germline CDR1 and CDR2 sequences are LNHDA and SQIVND (reference sequence). The CDR3 extends over 15 amino acids. The CDR3 nucleotides read TGTGCCAGTAGTATCGGACAGGGGGACCCCTACGAGCAGTACTTC. Its protein product is CASSIGQGDPYEQYF.

The chain recombines TRBV7-9 with TRBJ1-5; D is uncertain. Germline V lookup: CDR1 SEHNR, CDR2 FQNEAQ (reference sequence). The CDR3 loop spans 13 amino acids. V was cut by 5 bases and J by 0 bases, with 5 bases left in between. The CDR3 reads CASSQYSNQPQHF. The CDR3 DNA reads as TGTGCCAGCAGCCAGTATAGCAATCAGCCCCAGCATTTT.

This clone was found a few times. This sequence joins TRBV27 and TRBJ1-2; D remains ambiguous. Germline V gives CDR1 MNHEY, CDR2 SMNVEV (reference sequence). This CDR3 comprises 14 residues. V lost 0 bases, J lost 4 bases, and 9 bases lay in between. CDR3 sequence reads: CASSLSALGYGYTF. CDR3 nucleotide sequence: TGTGCCAGCAGTTTATCCGCTCTAGGCTATGGCTACACCTTC.

The chain employs TRBV7-9 and TRBJ2-3; D remains unclear. Trimming pared 1 base from V and 4 bases from J, leaving 9 bases between. The germline V gene encodes CDR1 SEHNR and CDR2 FQNEAQ (reference sequence). The CDR3 runs 14 residues. DNA for the CDR3: TGTGCCAGCAGCTTAGAGGGCCCCCCAGATACGCAGTATTTT. Protein: CASSLEGPPDTQYF.

This clone was observed a single time. This sequence joins TRBV13 and TRBJ1-6; tentatively, D is TRBD1 (5 bases). This CDR3 has 15 amino acids. CDR1 and CDR2 from the germline V gene are PRHDT and FYEKMQ (reference sequence). V lost 1 base and J 7 bases, leaving 11 bases between the germline ends. The CDR3 sequence is CASSLVGEENSPLHF. The CDR3, as DNA: TGTGCCAGCAGCTTAGTAGGGGAAGAGAATTCACCCCTCCACTTT.

J is TRBJ2-6 and V is TRBV9; 10 nucleotides align to TRBD1. V lost 3 bases and J lost 5; bases outside the gene matches: 8. Looked up from germline, CDR1 is SGDLS and CDR2 is YYNGEE. The CDR3 is made up of 17 amino acids. Written as DNA, the CDR3 is TGTGCCAGCAGCGATCGGACAGGGGGGTACCGGGCCAACGTCCTGACTTTC. This sequence encodes CASSDRTGGYRANVLTF.

V and J are TRBV18 and TRBJ2-7; TRBD2 agrees at 7 bases. This CDR3 region has 14 residues. V lost 2 bases to trimming and J lost 5 bases; unmatched junction nucleotides: 6. The germline V gene has CDR1 KGHSH and CDR2 LQKENI. CDR3 sequence (DNA): TGTGCCAGCTCACCAAGCAGGGAGGGGCACGAGCAGTACTTC. Protein product: CASSPSREGHEQYF.

The rearrangement links TRBV7-6 to TRBJ2-1, with TRBD2 matching 7 bases. Germline trimming cut 3 bases from V and 8 bases from J; bases unmatched to any gene: 4. CDR3 length equals 13 residues. CDR1 is SGHVS, CDR2 FNYEAQ, per germline. The CDR3 sequence is CASSLGLSDEQFF. Written as DNA, the CDR3 is TGTGCCAGCAGCTTGGGACTATCTGATGAGCAGTTCTTC.

V and J are TRBV5-1 and TRBJ1-6; D unresolved. The V gene lost 5 bases and the J gene lost 12 bases, with 9 bases spanning the gap. The germline V gene encodes CDR1 SGHRS and CDR2 YFSETQ. The CDR3 loop spans 11 amino acids. CDR3 sequence: CASRNGEPLHF. Written as DNA, the CDR3 is TGCGCCAGCAGGAACGGGGAACCCCTCCACTTT. The variable domain in full, with the rest retrieved from reference TRBV5-1 and TRBJ1-6, is KAGVTQTPRYLIKTRGQQVTLSCSPISGHRSVSWYQQTPGQGLQFLFEYFSETQRNKGNFPGRFSGRQFSNSRSEMNVSTLELGDSALYLCASRNGEPLHFGNGTRLTVT.

This chain joins TRBV11-2 and TRBJ2-7; no reliable D call. The CDR3 runs 14 residues. CDR1 and CDR2 (germline): SGHAT, FQNNGV. V gave up 1 base and J gave up 0 bases, with 7 bases separating them. CDR3: CASSLVSRSYEQYF. CDR3 bases: TGTGCCAGCAGCTTAGTTTCCCGCTCCTACGAGCAGTACTTC.

This clone was picked up one time. The chain links TRBV11-2 to TRBJ1-5; no definite D call. The V end lost 0 bases, the J end lost 0 bases, and 6 bases lay between the germline ends. The germline gives CDR1 SGHAT, CDR2 FQNNGV. The CDR3 contains 15 residues. CDR3 amino acids: CASSLDRYSNQPQHF. CDR3 nucleotides: TGTGCCAGCAGCTTAGACAGGTATAGCAATCAGCCCCAGCATTTT.

V usage is TRBV4-3 and J usage is TRBJ2-7, with 13 bases lining up with TRBD2. The length of the CDR3 is 15 residues. Germline assignment: CDR1 LGHNA and CDR2 YSLEER. J lost 1 base, V lost 4 bases, and 1 base had no gene match. The CDR3 region is CASSPGLAGSYEQYF. DNA of the CDR3: TGCGCCAGCAGCCCGGGACTAGCGGGATCCTACGAGCAGTACTTC.